Each of the 29 T cell receptor beta chains below was sequenced from the same sample in a study of blood T cells in healthy people across ages (dated by TCRdb to 2014 to 2015). The receptor library was made with 5' RACE. A second roughly 6 to 11 cycle PCR used a sample-barcoded 5' primer and a J-beta primer mix. TCRdb redid the processing of the public reads, applying fastp at Q25 and MiXCR, and retained in-frame beta chains. A single entry per CDR3 protein holds the most common genes and DNA from its merged rows. The sample table contains some 1.8 million distinct CDR3 sequences; only one count was recorded for roughly two fifths of them. The ten largest clones add up to 23% of the sample. Sequencing was carried out using blood. Receptors originate from a human donor in good health.

The chain joins TRBV28 to TRBJ2-5; TRBD1 matches at 9 bases. CDR3 length: 15 residues. Germline V lookup: CDR1 MDHEN, CDR2 SYDVKM. With V trimmed by 3 bases and J by 2 bases, 4 bases remained unmatched. The CDR3 nucleotides are TGTGCCAGCAGTTTCACAGGGGGCGCGCAAGAGACCCAGTACTTC. Amino acid sequence: CASSFTGGAQETQYF.

On this clonotype: One end of the junction varies from germline; a read error may be responsible. The V and J genes are TRBV9 and TRBJ2-3; TRBD2 matches at 8 bases. Germline CDR1 SGDLS, CDR2 YYNGEE. There are 15 residues in the CDR3. In DNA, the CDR3 is TGTGCCAGCAGCGTATCAAGCGGGGGTGGAGATGCGCAGTATTTT. This gives the protein CASSVSSGGGDAQYF.

Note on this clonotype: The conserved phenylalanine or tryptophan normally closing the CDR3 is absent here, so this likely arose from a read error. V usage is TRBV4-1 and J usage is TRBJ2-1, with TRBD2 matching 9 bases. V shed 0 bases, J shed 6 bases, and the junction held 9 bases outside the gene matches. This CDR3 spans 17 amino acids. Germline CDR1 reads MGHRA; CDR2 reads YSYEKL. CDR3 residues: CASSQDRGTSSFNEQFV. In DNA form, the CDR3 reads TGCGCCAGCAGCCAAGATCGCGGGACTAGCAGCTTCAATGAGCAGTTCGTC.

V and J are TRBV5-1 and TRBJ1-1, with TRBD1 matching over 10 bases. The CDR3 runs to 15 residues. CDR1 is SGHRS, CDR2 YFSETQ, per germline. Unmatched junction bases numbered 6, after V lost 3 bases and J lost 4 bases. The CDR3 reads CASSSQGQGTTEAFF. For the CDR3, the DNA is TGCGCCAGCAGCTCCCAGGGACAGGGGACCACTGAAGCTTTCTTT.

The V call is TRBV24-1, the J call TRBJ1-2, with D possibly TRBD1 on 5 matching bases. The germline gives CDR1 KGHDR, CDR2 SFDVKD. The CDR3 consists of 15 residues. Trimming removed 2 bases at V and 5 bases at J, with 14 bases between. CDR3 DNA: TGTGCCACCAGTGATTCCGGGACCTCAGGATATGGCTACACCTTC. This encodes CATSDSGTSGYGYTF.

This chain uses TRBV6-5 with TRBJ2-7, with D tentatively TRBD1 (7 bases). The germline V and J ends were trimmed by 4 bases and 0 bases, with 19 bases remaining between them. Germline V lookup: CDR1 MNHEY, CDR2 SVGAGI. CDR3 length: 17 residues. CDR3 sequence: CASSSPDRGTVSYEQYF. In DNA, the CDR3 is TGTGCCAGCAGTTCCCCGGACCGGGGGACAGTCTCCTACGAGCAGTACTTC.

This clonotype has just a few counts. The chain links TRBV6-5 to TRBJ2-7; 7 bases match TRBD2. Germline lookup yields CDR1 MNHEY and CDR2 SVGAGI. The trim removed 2 bases at V and 4 bases at J, leaving 5 bases unmatched. The CDR3 is 14 amino acids. CDR3 amino acids: CASSYGSGGYEQYF. In DNA form, the CDR3 reads TGTGCCAGCAGTTACGGTTCGGGGGGATACGAGCAGTACTTC.

For this clonotype: Its ends do not fully match the called genes, so a read error is possible. The chain uses TRBV7-8 and TRBJ2-5, with 10 bases lining up with TRBD2. This CDR3 region has 18 residues. The germline gives CDR1 SGHVS, CDR2 FQNEAQ. The CDR3 reads CASSLALASGGLQDTQYF. The CDR3 DNA sequence: TGTGCCAGCAGCTTAGCTCTGGCTAGCGGGGGCCTCCAAGACACCCAGTACTTC. Looking up the rest from reference TRBV7-8 and TRBJ2-5 gives the full variable domain: GAGVSQSPRYKVAKRGQDVALRCDPISGHVSLFWYQQALGQGPEFLTYFQNEAQLDKSGLPSDRFFAERPEGSVSTLKIQRTQQEDSAVYLCASSLALASGGLQDTQYFGPGTRLLVL.

This sequence joins TRBV5-1 and TRBJ1-2; the D is unclear. The CDR3 is 13 amino acids. The V gene's germline CDR1 is SGHRS and CDR2 YFSETQ. Deletions cut 0 bases from V and 8 bases from J, with 11 bases between. CDR3 loop: CASSLGAVEGYTF. In DNA, the CDR3 is TGCGCCAGCAGCTTGGGTGCAGTCGAAGGCTACACCTTC.

This clonotype was detected only a few times. The chain links TRBV12-3 or TRBV12-4 to TRBJ2-4; D unresolved. The CDR3 is made up of 13 amino acids. V lost 5 bases and J 13 bases, leaving 18 bases between the germline ends. CDR3 sequence (DNA): TGTGCCAGCAGTCCCCCGGATAGGGATGAGCAGTACTTC. This gives the protein CASSPPDRDEQYF.

The rearrangement joins TRBV12-5 to TRBJ2-1; TRBD1 might be the D (6 bases). CDR3 length equals 17 residues. Looked up from germline, CDR1 is LGHNT and CDR2 is FRNRAP. Trimming pared 7 bases from V and 3 bases from J, leaving 22 bases between. In nucleotides, the CDR3 is TGTGCTAGTGTCTCTCATACAGGGCCCTATTTCTACAATGAGCAGTTCTTC. This codes for CASVSHTGPYFYNEQFF.

V gene TRBV11-2 combines with J gene TRBJ2-4, with 10 bases lining up with TRBD2. The J call may be mistaken, given a closer DNA end match to TRBJ2-7. Germline V gene data show CDR1 as SGHAT and CDR2 as FQNNGV. The CDR3 totals 16 residues. The CDR3 DNA sequence: TGTGCCAGCAGCTTCATATCGAGCGGGGGGGACTACGAGCAGTACTTC. It yields the protein CASSFISSGGDYEQYF.

This rearrangement joins TRBV9 to TRBJ2-3; D unclear. Trimming removed 2 bases at V and 5 bases at J, with 12 bases between. There are 14 residues in the CDR3. Germline values: CDR1 SGDLS, CDR2 YYNGEE. CDR3 sequence reads: CASSVAQSRDTQYF. The CDR3, as DNA: TGTGCCAGCAGCGTCGCTCAGTCTCGAGATACGCAGTATTTT.

The chain combines TRBV28 with TRBJ1-2; D unclear. Germline V lookup: CDR1 MDHEN, CDR2 SYDVKM. With 5 bases removed from V and 7 bases from J, the gap between germline ends came to 14 bases. The CDR3 spans 13 residues. CDR3 sequence reads: CASSLVDRPGYTF. The CDR3 coding sequence is TGTGCCAGCAGTCTTGTTGACCGCCCTGGCTACACCTTC.

This clonotype was recorded once. This chain uses TRBV6-5 with TRBJ1-1, with D uncertain. The CDR3 totals 19 residues. The germline CDR1 and CDR2 sequences are MNHEY and SVGAGI. V lost 0 bases and J lost 11, with 31 bases in between. The CDR3 coding sequence is TGTGCCAGCAGTTACTCTCGCGGGCGAGGAGTCGGCTACGTTGGTGGGGCTTTCTTT. Amino acids: CASSYSRGRGVGYVGGAFF.

The chain couples TRBV20-1 to TRBJ2-1, with D possibly called TRBD1 or TRBD2 (5 bases each). The CDR3 consists of 14 residues. Trimming shortened V by 0 bases and J by 6 bases, and 12 bases separated the two germline ends. Germline V gene data show CDR1 as DFQATT and CDR2 as SNEGSKA (reference sequence). The CDR3 reads CSARDPGGINEQFF. CDR3 bases: TGCAGTGCTAGAGATCCTGGGGGAATCAATGAGCAGTTCTTC.

This clonotype was observed a handful of times. The V and J genes are TRBV5-8 and TRBJ2-3; TRBD2 aligns across 8 bases. The CDR3 has 14 residues. Germline V gene lookup returns CDR1 SGHTS and CDR2 YDEGEE. The trim removed 10 bases at V and 1 base at J, leaving 8 bases unmatched. The CDR3 coding sequence is TGTGCCGGCCGTGAAGCGGGGGGCACAGATACGCAGTATTTT. Protein product: CAGREAGGTDTQYF.

This clonotype was found once. The genes are TRBV20-1 and TRBJ1-1; D not certain. V gave up 6 bases and J gave up 2 bases, with 13 bases separating them. The CDR3 sequence is 13 residues long. CDR1 is DFQATT and CDR2 is SNEGSKA in the germline V gene (reference sequence). The CDR3 reads CSAQAPANTEAFF. The CDR3 DNA follows: TGCAGTGCCCAGGCCCCCGCAAACACTGAAGCTTTCTTT.

The rearrangement uses TRBV12-3 or TRBV12-4 and TRBJ1-2, with D perhaps matching TRBD1 (6 bases). The CDR3 is made up of 16 amino acids. Trimming pared 5 bases from V and 8 bases from J, leaving 24 bases between. The CDR3 here is CASSRGRQVVTGGYTF. The CDR3 coding sequence is TGTGCCAGCAGTCGGGGGAGACAGGTCGTTACTGGCGGCTACACCTTC.

This clonotype was observed a handful of times. This sequence joins TRBV28 and TRBJ2-7; 7 bases line up with TRBD2. The CDR3 has 16 residues. After removal of 3 bases from V and 2 bases from J, the junction contained 10 bases not matched to a gene. Germline V gene lookup returns CDR1 MDHEN and CDR2 SYDVKM. The CDR3 sequence: CASSLNGRGEPYEQYF. The DNA of the CDR3 is TGTGCCAGCAGTTTGAATGGGAGGGGCGAACCCTACGAGCAGTACTTC.

This clonotype was counted only a few times. The chain links TRBV7-2 to TRBJ1-2; D uncertain. There are 14 residues in the CDR3. The germline gives CDR1 SGHTA, CDR2 FQGNSA. Trimming cost V 5 bases and J 5 bases, with 15 bases left between them. This CDR3 is CASSLGPGVYGYTF. DNA for the CDR3: TGTGCCAGCAGCCTAGGGCCCGGAGTTTATGGCTACACCTTC.

This clonotype was counted a few times. The rearrangement uses TRBV10-3 and TRBJ2-5; D is undetermined. Germline CDR1 and CDR2: ENHRY and SYGVKD. The length of the CDR3 is 13 residues. Trimming shortened V by 3 bases and J by 1 base, and 6 bases separated the two germline ends. Here the CDR3 reads CAISDRTQETQYF. The DNA for the CDR3 is TGTGCCATCAGTGACAGAACCCAAGAGACCCAGTACTTC.

This clonotype was detected only a few times. This chain joins TRBV29-1 and TRBJ2-1; 11 bases align to TRBD2. The CDR3 has 16 amino acids. J was trimmed by 6 bases and V by 2 bases; bases with no gene match: 9. Germline V gives CDR1 SQVTM, CDR2 ANQGSEA. The CDR3 region has the DNA TGCAGCGTTGAACCTAGCGGGGGGTCTCTGGGCAATGAGCAGTTCTTC. Protein: CSVEPSGGSLGNEQFF.

This clonotype has more than one count but fewer than ten. DNA of the CDR3: TGTGCCAGCAGCCCCGAAAGCCGCGACCCTGGCGAGCAGTACTTC. Translation: CASSPESRDPGEQYF. The rearrangement links TRBV5-6 to TRBJ2-7; D is undetermined. This CDR3 contains 15 residues. Germline assignment: CDR1 SGHDT and CDR2 YYEEEE. The germline V and J ends were trimmed by 4 bases and 6 bases, with 20 bases remaining between them.

This clonotype was observed a handful of times. V and J are TRBV7-6 and TRBJ1-1; no reliable D call. The CDR3 is made up of 13 amino acids. CDR1 is SGHVS, CDR2 FNYEAQ, per germline. V gave up 0 bases and J gave up 5 bases, with 7 bases separating them. In nucleotides, the CDR3 is TGTGCCAGCAGCTTAGCCCCAGAGACTGAAGCTTTCTTT. Amino acid sequence: CASSLAPETEAFF. Based on the CDR3 plus reference TRBV7-6 and TRBJ1-1, the full variable domain is GAGVSQSPRYKVTKRGQDVALRCDPISGHVSLYWYRQALGQGPEFLTYFNYEAQQDKSGLPNDRFSAERPEGSISTLTIQRTEQRDSAMYRCASSLAPETEAFFGQGTRLTVV.

The V and J genes are TRBV3-1 and TRBJ2-7; TRBD2 might be the D (6 bases). Germline CDR1 is LGHDT and CDR2 is YNNKEL (reference sequence). There are 15 residues in the CDR3. Trimming cost V 1 base and J 3 bases, with 13 bases left between them. The CDR3 bases are TGTGCCAGCAGCCAAGGGTACGGGAGCAACTACGAGCAGTACTTC. This translates into CASSQGYGSNYEQYF.

The chain links TRBV7-6 to TRBJ2-3; D possibly corresponds to TRBD2 (6 bases). CDR3 size: 17 residues. V shed 5 bases and J shed 3 bases, with 21 bases lying between them. In germline, CDR1 is SGHVS, CDR2 FNYEAQ. DNA of the CDR3: TGTGCCAGCAGCCCTTCCGCCGGCGGGGTGGGGACAGATACGCAGTATTTT. It encodes CASSPSAGGVGTDTQYF.

This clonotype has only a few counts. This chain joins TRBV10-3 and TRBJ2-5; perhaps TRBD2 as D (5 bases). V was trimmed by 8 bases and J by 5 bases, leaving 6 bases between them. The CDR3 covers 10 residues. Germline V gene lookup returns CDR1 ENHRY and CDR2 SYGVKD. CDR3 sequence: CAIGLETQYF. The CDR3, as DNA: TGTGCCATCGGACTCGAGACCCAGTACTTC.

The rearrangement uses TRBV29-1 and TRBJ2-2; D not resolved. This CDR3 has 12 amino acids. Germline CDR1 SQVTM, CDR2 ANQGSEA. V dropped 6 bases and J dropped 7 bases, with 12 bases sitting between them. This chain's CDR3 is CSVDQLGGELFF. The CDR3, as DNA: TGCAGCGTCGATCAACTCGGCGGGGAGCTGTTTTTT.